This TCR beta chain was recorded in a study of blood T cell repertoires in COVID-19. Study at large: Both acute and convalescent COVID-19 samples were obtained from the United States, Italy and Spain. The analysed material was cDNA or gDNA that came from T cells, B-cell-depleted T cells, or PBMCs.

The germline V gene encodes CDR1 LNHDA and CDR2 SQIVND (reference sequence). The V and J ends lost 3 bases and 3 bases respectively, with 14 bases between them. CDR3 length: 15 amino acids. Authors' data handling: Reference gene primers were amplified, and this amplification served to estimate nucleated cell counts. The table came from immunoSEQ multiplex PCR; TCRdb's copy has only in-frame clones and leaves some out. Clone size and the V and J calls come from that table; the DNA yielded D and trimming. The sample holds 130,000 to 150,000 clones, roughly 84% seen once. Material for sequencing was peripheral blood. The rearrangement links TRBV19 to TRBJ2-5, with a tentative D call TRBD2 (5 bases). This clonotype was obtained from a human donor with acute or convalescent COVID-19. The donor label of this sample is uncertain. The CDR3 region is CASSITLVGEETQYF. The CDR3 DNA is TGTGCCAGTAGTATCACCCTAGTCGGGGAAGAGACCCAGTACTTC.